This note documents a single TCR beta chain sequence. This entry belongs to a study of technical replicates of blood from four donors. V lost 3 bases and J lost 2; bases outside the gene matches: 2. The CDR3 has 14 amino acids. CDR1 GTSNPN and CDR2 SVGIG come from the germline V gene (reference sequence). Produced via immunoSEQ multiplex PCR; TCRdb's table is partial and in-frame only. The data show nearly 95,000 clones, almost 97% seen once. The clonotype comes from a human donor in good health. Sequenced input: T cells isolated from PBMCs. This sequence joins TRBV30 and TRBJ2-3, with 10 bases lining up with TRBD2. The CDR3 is CAWSGLAVTDTQYF. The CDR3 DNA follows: TGTGCCTGGAGCGGACTAGCGGTCACAGATACGCAGTATTTT. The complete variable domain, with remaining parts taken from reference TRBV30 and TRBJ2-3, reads SQTIHQWPATLVQPVGSPLSLECTVEGTSNPNLYWYRQAAGRGLQLLFYSVGIGQISSEVPQNLSASRPQDRQFILSSKKLLLSDSGFYLCAWSGLAVTDTQYFGPGTRLTVL.